The rows below give T cell receptor beta chains drawn from one sample of a study of cytomegalovirus exposure and HLA in healthy donors. This table comes from immunoSEQ multiplex PCR, and its TCRdb copy is limited to in-frame clones, with some not included. The sample table includes about 130,000 clones. Sequenced: PBMCs. Every receptor here comes from a man aged 18-30 years in good health and CMV-seronegative. CDR3s include the opening cysteine and the closing phenylalanine or tryptophan. D genes are given only for firm matches.

J,D,V,DNA,CDR3
TRBJ1-6,TRBD1,TRBV27,TGTGCCAGCAGTTTGCAGGGGGCAGGGTCACCCCTCCACTTT,CASSLQGAGSPLHF
TRBJ1-4,TRBD1,TRBV4-2,TGTGCCAGCAGCCAGTCCCGGGACAGAGATAATGAAAAACTGTTTTTT,CASSQSRDRDNEKLFF
TRBJ1-6,NA,TRBV11-2,TGTGCCAGCAGCTTAGAGGCTCAGGGAAGCTCCTATAATTCACCCCTCCACTTT,CASSLEAQGSSYNSPLHF
TRBJ1-4,TRBD1,TRBV5-4,TGTGCCAGCAGCCAGGGGGCTAATGAAAAACTGTTTTTT,CASSQGANEKLFF
TRBJ1-1,NA,TRBV18,TGTGCCAGCTCACCCCAACCCAACAGGGAACGGGACACTGAAGCTTTCTTT,CASSPQPNRERDTEAFF
TRBJ1-1,NA,TRBV4-1,TGCGCCAGCAGCCAAGATGGCAGGGGGAACACTGAAGCTTTCTTT,CASSQDGRGNTEAFF
TRBJ1-5,TRBD1,TRBV10-3,TGTGCCATCAGGGGACAGAGCAATCAGCCCCAGCATTTT,CAIRGQSNQPQHF
TRBJ1-1,TRBD1,TRBV6-6,TGTGCCAGCAGTTGGGGGACAGGGATCACTGAAGCTTTCTTT,CASSWGTGITEAFF
TRBJ1-5,TRBD1,TRBV7-9,TGTGCCAGCAGCACAGGGACAGGGGGCCCGCAGGGCCCCCAGCATTTT,CASSTGTGGPQGPQHF
TRBJ1-2,NA,TRBV5-5,TGTGCCAGCAGCTTAGGGGTGAACTATGGCTACACCTTC,CASSLGVNYGYTF
TRBJ2-7,NA,TRBV29-1,TGCAGCGTCGGGACATCCACCTACGAGCAGTACTTC,CSVGTSTYEQYF
TRBJ1-2,NA,TRBV28,TGTGCCAGCAGTTTAACGGACAAGAACTATGGCTACACCTTC,CASSLTDKNYGYTF
TRBJ1-1,NA,TRBV29-1,TGCAGCGTTGGTAGGGCGGGAAAGGTAGGCACTGAAGCTTTCTTT,CSVGRAGKVGTEAFF
TRBJ1-1,NA,TRBV28,TGTGCCAGCAGTTTATTTCTACTAAACACTGAAGCTTTCTTT,CASSLFLLNTEAFF
TRBJ2-7,NA,TRBV19,TGTGCCAGTAGTATTGATCGGGGCTACGAGCAGTACTTC,CASSIDRGYEQYF